These 23 T cell receptor beta chains were all obtained from the same sample, sequenced in a study of shared clonotypes between healthy human individuals. Sequenced by immunoSEQ multiplex PCR; TCRdb stores in-frame clones only, minus some. This sample has about half a million clones; around 74% occur once, and the top ten carry roughly 13%. The source material was PBMCs. The receptors derive from a woman in her thirties or forties in good health. Some clones in this sample may be carry-over from other donors' samples.

The chain links TRBV4-1 to TRBJ2-5; D unresolved. The CDR3 is made up of 18 amino acids. V dropped 0 bases and J dropped 0 bases, with 17 bases sitting between them. The germline V gene has CDR1 MGHRA and CDR2 YSYEKL. CDR3 sequence: CASSQDLYSPQYQETQYF. CDR3 DNA: TGCGCCAGCAGCCAAGATCTCTACTCCCCACAGTACCAAGAGACCCAGTACTTC.

This clone turned up a few times. The V gene is TRBV6-6, the J gene TRBJ1-5; 7 bases align to TRBD1. Germline lookup yields CDR1 MNHNY and CDR2 SVGAGI (reference sequence). Losses at the gene ends were 8 bases for V and 3 bases for J; bases not matched to a gene: 7. The CDR3 is 14 amino acids. The CDR3 protein is CASGRTGVNQPQHF. The CDR3 coding sequence is TGTGCCAGCGGGCGGACAGGAGTCAATCAGCCCCAGCATTTT.

This chain uses TRBV28 with TRBJ2-5; possibly TRBD2 for D (5 bases). Germline loops: CDR1 MDHEN, CDR2 SYDVKM. The CDR3 is made up of 13 amino acids. V lost 9 bases and J 6 bases, leaving 17 bases between the germline ends. The CDR3 protein is CASYDRASKTQYF. In DNA, the CDR3 is TGTGCCAGTTACGACCGGGCTAGCAAGACCCAGTACTTC.

The rearrangement links TRBV4-3 to TRBJ1-2; 8 bases are a match to TRBD1. Germline values: CDR1 LGHNA, CDR2 YSLEER. CDR3 length equals 12 residues. With V trimmed by 3 bases and J by 10 bases, 4 bases remained unmatched. CDR3 nucleotide sequence: TGCGCCAGCAGCCAGGAGACAGGGGTCTACACCTTC. Translated, it gives CASSQETGVYTF.

This sequence joins TRBV9 and TRBJ2-3; TRBD1 agrees at 7 bases. Per germline, CDR1 SGDLS and CDR2 YYNGEE. The CDR3 has 16 residues. V gave up 0 bases and J gave up 3 bases; unmatched junction bases: 7. The CDR3 region has the DNA TGTGCCAGCAGCGTAGGACCGGGACAGCGAACAGATACGCAGTATTTT. Translated: CASSVGPGQRTDTQYF.

In this sample, this clone turned up a few times. The chain combines TRBV18 with TRBJ1-1; the D gene is possibly TRBD1 (6 bases). The V and J ends lost 6 bases and 0 bases respectively, with 14 bases between them. There are 15 residues in the CDR3. Per germline, CDR1 KGHSH and CDR2 LQKENI. Here the CDR3 DNA reads TGTGCCAGCTCCCTAGGGGGGACGGTGAACACTGAAGCTTTCTTT. Its translation is CASSLGGTVNTEAFF.

This chain connects TRBV9 to TRBJ2-7, with TRBD1 matching over 7 bases. Germline CDR1 reads SGDLS; CDR2 reads YYNGEE. The CDR3 totals 16 residues. With V trimmed by 4 bases and J by 4 bases, 14 bases remained unmatched. Here the CDR3 reads CASSLRIGTEIYEQYF. The CDR3 DNA follows: TGTGCCAGCAGCCTAAGAATCGGGACAGAGATATACGAGCAGTACTTC. Complete variable domain (other parts from reference TRBV9 and TRBJ2-7): DSGVTQTPKHLITATGQRVTLRCSPRSGDLSVYWYQQSLDQGLQFLIQYYNGEERAKGNILERFSAQQFPDLHSELNLSSLELGDSALYFCASSLRIGTEIYEQYFGPGTRLTVT.

V and J are TRBV4-1 and TRBJ2-6; D uncertain. This CDR3 contains 13 residues. V lost 0 bases, J lost 12 bases, and 9 bases lay in between. The germline V gene has CDR1 MGHRA and CDR2 YSYEKL. The CDR3 nucleotides read TGCGCCAGCAGCCAAGACCGGACGGGCGTCCTGACTTTC. It is translated as CASSQDRTGVLTF.

This chain connects TRBV19 to TRBJ2-4; TRBD2 aligns across 12 bases. This CDR3 spans 18 amino acids. The J segment lost 3 bases and the V segment lost 6 bases, leaving 12 bases of the junction unmatched. Germline values: CDR1 LNHDA, CDR2 SQIVND (reference sequence). For the CDR3, the DNA is TGTGCCAGTAGCAATTTGCTAGCGGGAGGGCCGGGCAAAAACATTCAGTACTTC. It encodes CASSNLLAGGPGKNIQYF.

This rearrangement joins TRBV11-2 to TRBJ2-3; the match to TRBD2 covers 7 bases. V lost 3 bases and J lost 1; bases outside the gene matches: 7. CDR1 and CDR2 from the germline V gene are SGHAT and FQNNGV. CDR3 length: 16 residues. CDR3 amino acids: CASSFGGGRGTDTQYF. CDR3 DNA: TGTGCCAGCAGCTTCGGTGGCGGGAGAGGCACAGATACGCAGTATTTT.

The chain recombines TRBV4-2 with TRBJ2-7; 7 bases map to TRBD2. V dropped 4 bases and J dropped 2; count of bases not matched to a gene: 5. The CDR3 sequence is 14 residues long. Germline V lookup: CDR1 LGHNA, CDR2 YNFKEQ. CDR3 in DNA: TGTGCCAGCAGCCCAAGGGAGGGGCCCTACGAGCAGTACTTC. Translation gives CASSPREGPYEQYF.

The V gene is TRBV28, the J gene TRBJ2-7, with 8 bases fitting TRBD2. The V segment lost 10 bases and the J segment 5 bases; nucleotides outside the gene matches: 16. The CDR3 totals 15 residues. Germline loops: CDR1 MDHEN, CDR2 SYDVKM. CDR3 loop: CATTRTSRGGDEQYF. For the CDR3, the DNA is TGTGCCACCACCCGGACTAGCCGCGGCGGGGACGAGCAGTACTTC.

The V and J genes are TRBV6-1 and TRBJ1-3, with unresolved D. CDR1 is MNHNS, CDR2 SASEGT, per germline. Trimming cost V 2 bases and J 0 bases, with 5 bases left between them. CDR3 length equals 14 residues. DNA for the CDR3: TGTGCCAGCAGTGAATTGGGCTCTGGAAACACCATATATTTT. Translation gives CASSELGSGNTIYF.

The chain employs TRBV5-5 and TRBJ1-2; a weak D match, TRBD1 (6 bases). Germline values: CDR1 SGHKS, CDR2 YYEKEE (reference sequence). V was trimmed by 4 bases and J by 6 bases, leaving 22 bases between them. This CDR3 spans 16 amino acids. CDR3 in DNA: TGTGCCAGCAGCGACAGTAAAACACAGGGAAGGGATGGCTACACCTTC. This encodes CASSDSKTQGRDGYTF.

This clone was detected once. V and J are TRBV5-6 and TRBJ2-7, with 7 bases that match TRBD1. The CDR3 consists of 15 residues. Germline values: CDR1 SGHDT, CDR2 YYEEEE. After removal of 3 bases from V and 7 bases from J, the junction contained 13 bases not matched to a gene. The CDR3 loop reads CASSSRQGLAREQYF. The CDR3 DNA sequence: TGTGCCAGCAGCTCCCGACAGGGCCTAGCTAGGGAGCAGTACTTC. Full variable domain (remainder filled in from reference TRBV5-6 and TRBJ2-7): DAGVTQSPTHLIKTRGQQVTLRCSPKSGHDTVSWYQQALGQGPQFIFQYYEEEERQRGNFPDRFSGHQFPNYSSELNVNALLLGDSALYLCASSSRQGLAREQYFGPGTRLTVT.

This sequence joins TRBV30 and TRBJ2-7; D is undetermined. Germline-derived CDR1 and CDR2 are GTSNPN and SVGIG (reference sequence). The CDR3 covers 15 residues. Between the trimmed V and J ends, which lost 2 bases and 4 bases, there was a span of 18 bases. The DNA for the CDR3 is TGTGCCTGGAGTCCTCTTGGCTCTAAGGGATACGAGCAGTACTTC. Its protein is CAWSPLGSKGYEQYF. The entire variable domain, with the rest obtained from reference TRBV30 and TRBJ2-7, is as follows: SQTIHQWPATLVQPVGSPLSLECTVEGTSNPNLYWYRQAAGRGLQLLFYSVGIGQISSEVPQNLSASRPQDRQFILSSKKLLLSDSGFYLCAWSPLGSKGYEQYFGPGTRLTVT.

About this clone itself: At the DNA level, this CDR3 is encoded by other sequences in the same sample as well. The chain carries TRBV27 and TRBJ2-7; no definite D call. CDR3 length equals 13 residues. The germline V gene encodes CDR1 MNHEY and CDR2 SMNVEV (reference sequence). The V gene lost 2 bases and the J gene lost 3 bases, with 8 bases spanning the gap. CDR3: CASSLGRNYEQYF. The CDR3 DNA reads as TGTGCCAGCAGTTTAGGACGAAACTACGAGCAGTACTTC.

V and J are TRBV15 and TRBJ2-5; D is unresolved. This CDR3 has 15 residues. The V end lost 0 bases, the J end lost 7 bases, and 15 bases lay between the germline ends. CDR1 is LNHNV, CDR2 YYDKDF, per germline (reference sequence). The CDR3 DNA follows: TGTGCCACCAGCAGAGATCTAGGCACTCCCGGGACCCAGTACTTC. It encodes CATSRDLGTPGTQYF.

This clone appeared a single time. This chain connects TRBV18 to TRBJ2-5, with D unresolved. Germline loops: CDR1 KGHSH, CDR2 LQKENI. With 6 bases removed from V and 0 bases from J, the gap between germline ends came to 11 bases. CDR3 size: 14 residues. The CDR3 DNA reads as TGTGCCAGCTCCCGGCTCCGGTACCAAGAGACCCAGTACTTC. Protein: CASSRLRYQETQYF. Using reference TRBV18 and TRBJ2-5 for the parts outside the CDR3, the full variable domain is NAGVMQNPRHLVRRRGQEARLRCSPMKGHSHVYWYRQLPEEGLKFMVYLQKENIIDESGMPKERFSAEFPKEGPSILRIQQVVRGDSAAYFCASSRLRYQETQYFGPGTRLLVL.

The V and J genes are TRBV29-1 and TRBJ2-7; TRBD1 or TRBD2 may be the D gene (6 bases each). This CDR3 has 13 residues. Germline V gene sequence: CDR1 SQVTM, CDR2 ANQGSEA. Trimming cost V 4 bases and J 6 bases, with 16 bases left between them. Here the CDR3 DNA reads TGCAGCGTTGCAGAAGGGGGGCAGGGCGAGCAGTACTTC. It specifies CSVAEGGQGEQYF.

The chain has TRBV5-4 and TRBJ2-7; D is unresolved. Germline V CDR1 and CDR2: SGHNT, YYREEE (reference sequence). The CDR3 length is 14 residues. Deletions cut 0 bases from V and 7 bases from J, with 14 bases between. CDR3 sequence (DNA): TGTGCCAGCAGCTTGGGGCGCGGTTTCGGGGAGCAGTACTTC. This translates into CASSLGRGFGEQYF.

This clone was recorded a few times. The chain couples TRBV18 to TRBJ2-7; D gene ambiguous. CDR1 and CDR2 (germline): KGHSH, LQKENI. The CDR3 sequence is 14 residues long. Deletions cut 2 bases from V and 3 bases from J, with 11 bases between. CDR3 DNA sequence: TGTGCCAGCTCACCAGACCGGACCAACTACGAGCAGTACTTC. Its translation: CASSPDRTNYEQYF.

The gene calls are TRBV7-2 and TRBJ1-5; D possibly corresponds to TRBD1 (5 bases). Looked up from germline, CDR1 is SGHTA and CDR2 is FQGNSA. V lost 2 bases, J lost 6 bases, and 14 bases lay in between. This CDR3 contains 15 residues. The CDR3 DNA follows: TGTGCCAGCAGCTTATTCGAGGGGCCGGGTCAGCCCCAGCATTTT. Its translation: CASSLFEGPGQPQHF.